Listed below are T cell receptor beta chains from one sample, sequenced in a study of T-cell reconstitution after alpha-beta-depleted transplantation in children. Via MiXCR, TCRdb re-called the PCR reads, giving one row per CDR3 protein. The top ten hold over 2% of the sample, which has 200,000 to 250,000 distinct CDR3 sequences, approximately 12% seen once. The sample consisted of PBMCs from the stem cell graft donor, taken from the stem cell graft. The receptors here all came from a human donor who donated a stem cell graft to a child with acute lymphoblastic leukemia. The CDR3 runs from the conserved cysteine through the conserved F or W. Fields, in order: D gene, clone size, V gene, J gene, CDR3 DNA, CDR3 protein. A D gene is named only where the DNA matches it firmly. Clone size is not always given. Where it is, it says once, few, many or a class for expanded clones.

d_call: -; clone_size: many; v_call: TRBV30; j_call: TRBJ1-4; cdr3_nt: TGTGCCTGGAGTGTACAAACAAGTTCTCTGTTTTTT; cdr3_aa: CAWSVQTSSLFF
d_call: -; clone_size: few; v_call: TRBV7-2; j_call: TRBJ1-5; cdr3_nt: TGTGCCAGCACCCTGGACAGATACCAGCCCCAGCATTTT; cdr3_aa: CASTLDRYQPQHF
d_call: -; clone_size: -; v_call: TRBV29-1; j_call: TRBJ1-1; cdr3_nt: TGCAGCACTGTGGGGGGAGCCACTGAAGCTTTCTTT; cdr3_aa: CSTVGGATEAFF
d_call: -; clone_size: many; v_call: TRBV6-2/TRBV6-3; j_call: TRBJ2-2; cdr3_nt: TGTGCCAGCAGCTACGGGACGCGCCGAGCCGGGGAGCTGTTTTTT; cdr3_aa: CASSYGTRRAGELFF
d_call: TRBD1; clone_size: many; v_call: TRBV5-1; j_call: TRBJ2-3; cdr3_nt: TGCGCCAGCAGCGAGACAGGGGGCAGCACAGATACGCAGTATTTT; cdr3_aa: CASSETGGSTDTQYF
d_call: -; clone_size: many; v_call: TRBV27; j_call: TRBJ2-3; cdr3_nt: TGTGCCAGCAGTACTTCCCCGGGGACCTCAGATACGCAGTATTTT; cdr3_aa: CASSTSPGTSDTQYF
d_call: -; clone_size: few; v_call: TRBV4-2; j_call: TRBJ2-7; cdr3_nt: TGTGCCAGCAGCCCCAGTGACAGTTACGAGCAGTACTTC; cdr3_aa: CASSPSDSYEQYF
d_call: -; clone_size: many; v_call: TRBV5-1; j_call: TRBJ2-7; cdr3_nt: TGCGCCAGCAGCCCCGGACAGCTCGGGCTCTACGAGCAGTACTTC; cdr3_aa: CASSPGQLGLYEQYF
d_call: TRBD1; clone_size: -; v_call: TRBV6-2/TRBV6-3; j_call: TRBJ1-1; cdr3_nt: TGTGCCAGCAGTTACAACCTGGGACAGGGGTACGACACTGAAGCTTTCTTT; cdr3_aa: CASSYNLGQGYDTEAFF
d_call: TRBD2; clone_size: many; v_call: TRBV27; j_call: TRBJ2-7; cdr3_nt: TGTGCCAGCAGTCCATCGCCTAGCGGGGGCTCCTACGAGCAGTACTTC; cdr3_aa: CASSPSPSGGSYEQYF
d_call: TRBD2; clone_size: few; v_call: TRBV9; j_call: TRBJ2-7; cdr3_nt: TGTGCCAGCAGCGTAGGGTCTAGCGGGAGCTACGAGCAGTACTTC; cdr3_aa: CASSVGSSGSYEQYF
d_call: -; clone_size: many; v_call: TRBV12-3/TRBV12-4; j_call: TRBJ2-2; cdr3_nt: TGTGCCAGCAGTATTCGGACTACCGGGGAGCTGTTTTTT; cdr3_aa: CASSIRTTGELFF
d_call: TRBD1; clone_size: many; v_call: TRBV12-3/TRBV12-4; j_call: TRBJ2-2; cdr3_nt: TGTGCCAGCAGTTCCGGGACAGGGGGCAGCACCGGGGAGCTGTTTTTT; cdr3_aa: CASSSGTGGSTGELFF
d_call: -; clone_size: many; v_call: TRBV7-2; j_call: TRBJ1-3; cdr3_nt: TGTGCCAGCAGCTTAGGACCTAATACTGGAAACACCATATATTTT; cdr3_aa: CASSLGPNTGNTIYF
d_call: -; clone_size: many; v_call: TRBV16; j_call: TRBJ2-2; cdr3_nt: TGTGCCAGCAGCCAATCGGAACGGGGCCATAGGGAGCTGTTTTTT; cdr3_aa: CASSQSERGHRELFF
d_call: -; clone_size: many; v_call: TRBV5-1; j_call: TRBJ2-2; cdr3_nt: TGCGCCAGCAGCTTGGCGGGACCGAAGAACACCGGGGAGCTGTTTTTT; cdr3_aa: CASSLAGPKNTGELFF
d_call: TRBD2; clone_size: many; v_call: TRBV6-5; j_call: TRBJ2-1; cdr3_nt: TGTGCCAGCAGCCCCGGGAGGGGACTAGCGGGAGTCAATGAGCAGTTCTTC; cdr3_aa: CASSPGRGLAGVNEQFF
d_call: TRBD2; clone_size: -; v_call: TRBV7-8; j_call: TRBJ2-1; cdr3_nt: TGTGCCAGCAGCCGCGGGGGAGGCGGGAGGGAGACCTACAATGAGCAGTTCTTC; cdr3_aa: CASSRGGGGRETYNEQFF
d_call: -; clone_size: many; v_call: TRBV18; j_call: TRBJ1-3; cdr3_nt: TGTGCCAGCTCGCCGGACAACTCTGGAAACACCATATATTTT; cdr3_aa: CASSPDNSGNTIYF
d_call: TRBD2; clone_size: many; v_call: TRBV4-3; j_call: TRBJ2-7; cdr3_nt: TGCGCCAGCAGCCAAGATTCTGGGGCTAGCGGGAGTTACGAGCAGTACTTC; cdr3_aa: CASSQDSGASGSYEQYF
d_call: -; clone_size: many; v_call: TRBV10-3; j_call: TRBJ2-3; cdr3_nt: TGTGCCATCAATCATGCGCCTACAGATACGCAGTATTTT; cdr3_aa: CAINHAPTDTQYF
d_call: TRBD1; clone_size: many; v_call: TRBV12-3/TRBV12-4; j_call: TRBJ2-2; cdr3_nt: TGTGCCAGCAGTTTAGTCCAGGGGGCCGCCGGGGAGCTGTTTTTT; cdr3_aa: CASSLVQGAAGELFF
d_call: -; clone_size: many; v_call: TRBV7-8; j_call: TRBJ2-4; cdr3_nt: TGTGCCAGCAGGGGGTCCAAAAACATTCAGTACTTC; cdr3_aa: CASRGSKNIQYF
d_call: -; clone_size: many; v_call: TRBV5-1; j_call: TRBJ2-6; cdr3_nt: TGCGCCAGCAGCTTCAACAGGGACTCTGGGGCCAACGTCCTGACTTTC; cdr3_aa: CASSFNRDSGANVLTF
d_call: -; clone_size: many; v_call: TRBV20-1; j_call: TRBJ1-5; cdr3_nt: TGCAGTGCTAGAGATCATGAGTCTCAGCCCCAGCATTTT; cdr3_aa: CSARDHESQPQHF
d_call: -; clone_size: many; v_call: TRBV20-1; j_call: TRBJ2-3; cdr3_nt: TGCAGTGCTAGAGATCTTAAGGGGAGAGACACAGATACGCAGTATTTT; cdr3_aa: CSARDLKGRDTDTQYF
d_call: -; clone_size: many; v_call: TRBV29-1; j_call: TRBJ2-7; cdr3_nt: TGCAGCGTTGGCCAGGGGACGAGCTCCTACGAGCAGTACTTC; cdr3_aa: CSVGQGTSSYEQYF
d_call: -; clone_size: -; v_call: TRBV7-9; j_call: TRBJ1-4; cdr3_nt: TGTGCCAGCAGACCCACAGGGACTAATGAAAAACTGTTTTTT; cdr3_aa: CASRPTGTNEKLFF
d_call: -; clone_size: few; v_call: TRBV3-1; j_call: TRBJ2-5; cdr3_nt: TGTGCCAGCAGCTCCCCCGGGTTGTACCGCCAAGAGACCCAGTACTTC; cdr3_aa: CASSSPGLYRQETQYF
d_call: -; clone_size: -; v_call: TRBV6-2/TRBV6-3; j_call: TRBJ2-1; cdr3_nt: TGTGCCAGCAGTTACAAGGGCGTGGGATACAATGAGCAGTTCTTC; cdr3_aa: CASSYKGVGYNEQFF
d_call: -; clone_size: many; v_call: TRBV29-1; j_call: TRBJ2-2; cdr3_nt: TGCAGCGTTGATCGAGGCACCGGGGAGCTGTTTTTT; cdr3_aa: CSVDRGTGELFF
d_call: -; clone_size: many; v_call: TRBV12-3/TRBV12-4; j_call: TRBJ2-7; cdr3_nt: TGTGCCAGCAGTTTCTTTAGGGCTCTCTCCTACGAGCAGTACTTC; cdr3_aa: CASSFFRALSYEQYF
d_call: TRBD2; clone_size: many; v_call: TRBV12-3/TRBV12-4; j_call: TRBJ2-5; cdr3_nt: TGTGCCAGCAGCTACCGACTAGCGGGGGGGCAAGAGACCCAGTACTTC; cdr3_aa: CASSYRLAGGQETQYF
d_call: -; clone_size: many; v_call: TRBV28; j_call: TRBJ2-4; cdr3_nt: TGTGCCAGCAGTTTATCTACACTCGCCAAAAACATTCAGTACTTC; cdr3_aa: CASSLSTLAKNIQYF
d_call: TRBD2; clone_size: -; v_call: TRBV19; j_call: TRBJ2-3; cdr3_nt: TGTGCCAGTAGTATACTACTAGCGGGAGGGGCAGATACGCAGTATTTT; cdr3_aa: CASSILLAGGADTQYF
d_call: -; clone_size: many; v_call: TRBV9; j_call: TRBJ1-2; cdr3_nt: TGTGCCAGCAGCTCGATGCATGGCTACACCTTC; cdr3_aa: CASSSMHGYTF
d_call: -; clone_size: few; v_call: TRBV6-1; j_call: TRBJ2-2; cdr3_nt: TGTGCCAGCAGGAGGTTGTCGGCCACCGGGGAGCTGTTTTTT; cdr3_aa: CASRRLSATGELFF